Below are 3 T cell receptor beta chains sequenced from a single sample in a study of molecular identifiers for immune sequencing clone quantification. From the PCR reads, TCRdb called clonotypes with MiXCR, one entry per CDR3 protein. The sample has 550,000 to 750,000 distinct CDR3 sequences; 20% are singletons. The specimen sequenced was naive CD8+ T cells from blood, with Jurkat cell RNA spiked in. The subset denotes: FACS-sorted CD8+CD4-CCR7+CD45RA+ naive T cells. These receptors all stem from a human donor in good health. Some libraries in this study had Jurkat cell RNA spiked in.

The CDR3, as DNA: TGTGCCAGCAGTTCCGACAAGAACTATGGCTACACCTTC. This encodes CASSSDKNYGYTF. The chain links TRBV12-3 or TRBV12-4 to TRBJ1-2; unclear D gene. V lost 4 bases and J lost 2, with 8 bases in between. The CDR3 covers 13 residues.

This clonotype was seen only a few times. J is TRBJ2-3 and V is TRBV6-2 or TRBV6-3; 7 nucleotides line up with TRBD2. The germline V gene encodes CDR1 MNHEY and CDR2 SVGEGT. The CDR3 totals 15 residues. Germline trimming cut 1 base from V and 4 bases from J; bases unmatched to any gene: 5. DNA for the CDR3: TGTGCCAGCAGTTACTATGGGGGAGGGGCAGATACGCAGTATTTT. Translation gives CASSYYGGGADTQYF.

This clonotype was observed many times. This chain connects TRBV27 to TRBJ2-7; 8 nucleotides agree with TRBD1. CDR3 length: 14 amino acids. After removal of 4 bases from V and 4 bases from J, the junction contained 6 bases not matched to a gene. Germline assignment: CDR1 MNHEY and CDR2 SMNVEV (reference sequence). The CDR3 protein is CASSSRGQEYEQYF. CDR3 nucleotides: TGTGCCAGCAGTTCCAGGGGGCAGGAGTACGAGCAGTACTTC.